This T cell receptor (beta chain) was identified in a study of regulatory and conventional T cells in RAG deficiency. The study's findings and limits: Omenn patients showed >85% Treg-Tconv overlap and shorter CDR3 lengths. RAG-deficient patients showed markedly lower Shannon entropy and higher Simpson indices than control T-cell subsets.

As for this clone: What it binds is not known.

Blood CD4+ CD25-low CD127-high conventional T cells supplied the genomic DNA template. CDR1 is LNHDA, CDR2 SQIVND, per germline (reference sequence). Trimming took off 6 bases at V and 2 bases at J, with 10 bases between the two ends. CDR3 length equals 14 residues. Data came from immunoSEQ multiplex PCR; TCRdb stores just in-frame clones and leaves some out. Here the sample spans more than 20,000 clones, around 94% being singletons. These records were also assigned to another study, of regulatory T cells. In that study: Amplification used 52 TRBV primers and 13 TRBJ primers.

The receptor comes from a human donor in good health. The chain carries TRBV19 and TRBJ2-2; tentative D call: TRBD1 (6 bases). The sequenced sample was CD4+ T cells sorted from blood. The CDR3 sequence: CASRPQGNTGELFF. The CDR3 bases are TGTGCCAGTAGGCCACAGGGTAACACCGGGGAGCTGTTTTTT.